This passage covers 20 T cell receptor beta chains from one sample sequenced in a study of blood T cell repertoires in COVID-19. Here immunoSEQ multiplex PCR was the method, and the copy in TCRdb shows in-frame clones only, minus some. This table has 200,000 to 250,000 clones, roughly 84% appearing once. The source material was PBMCs or T cells enriched from blood (not recorded which). These receptors originate from a woman in her thirties or forties who had recovered from COVID-19.

The V gene is TRBV15, the J gene TRBJ2-1; D possibly corresponds to TRBD2 (6 bases). Per germline, CDR1 LNHNV and CDR2 YYDKDF (reference sequence). There are 15 residues in the CDR3. V was trimmed by 1 base and J by 6 bases, leaving 13 bases between them. The CDR3 region has the DNA TGTGCCACCAGCAGAGCCCGGGAGTACCCCAATGAGCAGTTCTTC. Protein product: CATSRAREYPNEQFF.

The J gene is TRBJ2-1, the V gene TRBV5-1; 9 bases fit TRBD2. The CDR3 is made up of 18 amino acids. V lost 0 bases, J lost 2 bases, and 9 bases stayed unmatched. Germline V gives CDR1 SGHRS, CDR2 YFSETQ. CDR3 coding DNA: TGCGCCAGCAGCTTGGTAAACAAAGGACTAGCGCCCTACAATGAGCAGTTCTTC. Its translation: CASSLVNKGLAPYNEQFF.

The chain employs TRBV21-1 and TRBJ1-2. TRBV21-1 is marked as a pseudogene. The CDR3 is 14 residues long. The CDR3 DNA follows: TGTGCCAGCACCCCTGAGGGCTACTGGTATGGCTACACCTTC. Amino acids: CASTPEGYWYGYTF.

V usage is TRBV4-2 and J usage is TRBJ2-2; 7 bases line up with TRBD2. The V gene's germline CDR1 is LGHNA and CDR2 YNFKEQ. The CDR3 length is 16 residues. V dropped 4 bases and J dropped 3; count of bases not matched to a gene: 8. CDR3 coding DNA: TGTGCCAGCAGCCCCCATCGGCTAGCGGACACCGGGGAGCTGTTTTTT. It encodes CASSPHRLADTGELFF.

The chain combines TRBV16 with TRBJ2-2; TRBD2 is a possible D gene (7 bases). Germline CDR1 is KGHSY and CDR2 is FQNENV. The CDR3 has 17 amino acids. V was cut by 4 bases and J by 3 bases, with 18 bases left in between. The CDR3 nucleotides read TGTGCCAGCAGCCCCGGTCGGGGGGCTCTGGACACCGGGGAGCTGTTTTTT. Translated: CASSPGRGALDTGELFF. The full variable domain, in which reference TRBV16 and TRBJ2-2 provide the parts outside the CDR3, is GEEVAQTPKHLVRGEGQKAKLYCAPIKGHSYVFWYQQVLKNEFKFLISFQNENVFDETGMPKERFSAKCLPNSPCSLEIQATKLEDSAVYFCASSPGRGALDTGELFFGEGSRLTVL.

This sequence joins TRBV7-9 and TRBJ2-2, with D possibly being TRBD1 (6 bases). V was clipped by 7 bases and J by 1 base, with 13 bases between them. CDR1 and CDR2 (germline): SEHNR, FQNEAQ (reference sequence). The CDR3 has 15 residues. In DNA, the CDR3 is TGTGCCAGCATTGGGCAGGGGCTGAACACCGGGGAGCTGTTTTTT. Its protein product is CASIGQGLNTGELFF.

The V and J genes are TRBV10-3 and TRBJ2-3; 8 nucleotides align to TRBD1. The CDR3 is 15 residues long. Germline V gene sequence: CDR1 ENHRY, CDR2 SYGVKD. V lost 10 bases and J lost 2; bases outside the gene matches: 11. DNA of the CDR3: TGTGCCACGAGGGACAGGTCCGGTTACACAGATACGCAGTATTTT. Translated: CATRDRSGYTDTQYF.

The chain recombines TRBV27 with TRBJ2-5, with 11 bases matching TRBD2. The CDR3 extends over 15 amino acids. J was trimmed by 4 bases and V by 5 bases; bases with no gene match: 6. The germline V gene encodes CDR1 MNHEY and CDR2 SMNVEV (reference sequence). CDR3 loop: CASSVAGGPRETQYF. Here the CDR3 DNA reads TGTGCCAGCAGTGTAGCGGGAGGGCCCCGAGAGACCCAGTACTTC.

The V and J genes are TRBV5-1 and TRBJ1-6; TRBD1 might be the D (5 bases). In germline, CDR1 is SGHRS, CDR2 YFSETQ. The CDR3 length is 15 residues. V lost 0 bases and J 10 bases, leaving 14 bases between the germline ends. The CDR3 DNA reads as TGCGCCAGCAGCTTGGACCCCGTCGGGGGGTCACCCCTCCACTTT. Translating it yields CASSLDPVGGSPLHF.

V is TRBV11-3 and J is TRBJ2-5; weak D call: TRBD2 (5 bases). Trimming stripped 3 bases from V and 2 bases from J, with 19 bases between. CDR1 is SGHNT, CDR2 YENEEA, per germline. This CDR3 contains 17 residues. The CDR3 DNA sequence: TGTGCCAGCAGCTTTGGCGGGTGGGGAAGATTACAAGAGACCCAGTACTTC. Protein sequence: CASSFGGWGRLQETQYF.

The V gene is TRBV7-9, the J gene TRBJ1-3; no definite D call. Germline CDR1 is SEHNR and CDR2 is FQNEAQ (reference sequence). The CDR3 is 14 amino acids. V shed 5 bases and J shed 0 bases, with 8 bases lying between them. The CDR3 reads CASSGLTSGNTIYF. The CDR3 nucleotides read TGTGCCAGCAGCGGCCTCACCTCTGGAAACACCATATATTTT. Drawing the rest from reference TRBV7-9 and TRBJ1-3, the complete variable domain is DTGVSQNPRHKITKRGQNVTFRCDPISEHNRLYWYRQTLGQGPEFLTYFQNEAQLEKSRLLSDRFSAERPKGSFSTLEIQRTEQGDSAMYLCASSGLTSGNTIYFGEGSWLTVV.

The rearrangement joins TRBV27 to TRBJ2-6; D is possibly TRBD1 (6 bases). This CDR3 has 16 amino acids. The germline V gene encodes CDR1 MNHEY and CDR2 SMNVEV (reference sequence). The V end lost 6 bases, the J end lost 1 base, and 13 bases lay between the germline ends. CDR3 DNA sequence: TGTGCCAGCAGCCTTAAAACAGGGTCTGGGGCCAACGTCCTGACTTTC. Its translation is CASSLKTGSGANVLTF.

The V call is TRBV30, the J call TRBJ2-2, with no clear D. Germline V gene lookup returns CDR1 GTSNPN and CDR2 SVGIG (reference sequence). The CDR3 sequence is 15 residues long. With 4 bases removed from V and 0 bases from J, the gap between germline ends came to 12 bases. The CDR3, as DNA: TGTGCCTGGATCAGTACAGTAACGAACACCGGGGAGCTGTTTTTT. This translates into CAWISTVTNTGELFF.

The chain carries TRBV7-2 and TRBJ2-4, with unresolved D. V was shortened by 2 bases and J by 5 bases, with 10 bases between the two germline ends. The CDR3 totals 14 residues. Germline CDR1 is SGHTA and CDR2 is FQGNSA. CDR3 sequence: CASSLLESENIQYF. The CDR3 nucleotides are TGTGCCAGCAGCTTATTGGAGTCCGAAAACATTCAGTACTTC.

In nucleotides, the CDR3 is TGTGCCAGCAGAATGACAGCTCTCTCTGGGGCCAACGTCCTGACTTTC. This translates into CASRMTALSGANVLTF. This chain joins TRBV2 and TRBJ2-6; weak D call: TRBD1 (5 bases). V lost 6 bases and J lost 0, with 12 bases in between. The CDR3 extends over 16 amino acids. Looked up from germline, CDR1 is SNHLY and CDR2 is FYNNEI.

The V call is TRBV5-1, the J call TRBJ2-3, with TRBD2 identical over 7 bases. This CDR3 is built from 15 residues. The trim removed 4 bases at V and 3 bases at J, leaving 8 bases unmatched. Looked up from germline, CDR1 is SGHRS and CDR2 is YFSETQ. The CDR3 loop reads CASSRSGTITDTQYF. The CDR3 coding sequence is TGCGCCAGCAGCAGATCCGGGACTATAACAGATACGCAGTATTTT.

The rearrangement uses TRBV6-2 or TRBV6-3 and TRBJ2-1; weak D call: TRBD2 (5 bases). Germline CDR1 is MNHEY and CDR2 is SVGEGT. The CDR3 spans 14 residues. Trimming pared 2 bases from V and 0 bases from J, leaving 5 bases between. CDR3 loop: CASSYGSSYNEQFF. As DNA, the CDR3 is TGTGCCAGCAGTTACGGGAGCTCCTACAATGAGCAGTTCTTC.

J is TRBJ1-3 and V is TRBV7-9, with D maybe TRBD1 (5 bases). The CDR3 length is 14 residues. V lost 2 bases, J lost 5 bases, and 10 bases lay in between. The germline gives CDR1 SEHNR, CDR2 FQNEAQ (reference sequence). As DNA, the CDR3 is TGTGCCAGCAGCTTATACGACAGAAGAAACACCATATATTTT. Protein sequence: CASSLYDRRNTIYF.

This clone was observed a single time. The chain is built from TRBV27 and TRBJ1-4; perhaps TRBD1 as D (6 bases). The CDR3 length is 16 residues. Germline V gives CDR1 MNHEY, CDR2 SMNVEV (reference sequence). V lost 5 bases to trimming and J lost 2 bases, with 15 bases between them. The CDR3 loop is CASSSGRGGTNEKLFF. The DNA of the CDR3 is TGTGCCAGCAGTAGTGGCAGGGGAGGGACTAATGAAAAACTGTTTTTT.

The chain is built from TRBV5-1 and TRBJ2-1; possibly TRBD2 for D (6 bases). The ends were cut back, 3 bases at V and 7 bases at J, with 29 bases in the middle. Germline V gene data show CDR1 as SGHRS and CDR2 as YFSETQ. The CDR3 runs 19 residues. The CDR3 nucleotides read TGCGCCAGCAGCTATTACAGCGGGCCAAGTGGGCTGCGAGGGAATGAGCAGTTCTTC. Its protein product is CASSYYSGPSGLRGNEQFF.